This T cell receptor beta chain was found in a study of blood T cell repertoires in COVID-19. Donors of Cohort 3 who recovered were those that had two negative PCRs, clearance, or symptom resolution. Germline V gene lookup returns CDR1 SGHRS and CDR2 YFSETQ. V trimming: 6 bases; J trimming: 4 bases; junction bases outside the gene matches: 6. CDR3 length: 13 amino acids. This clone appeared a single time. Sequenced by immunoSEQ multiplex PCR; TCRdb stores in-frame clones only, minus some. The sample holds 400,000 to 450,000 clones, about 90% seen once. This chain joins TRBV5-1 and TRBJ1-1, with 7 bases matching TRBD1. This TCR derives from a man aged 18 to 35 who had recovered from COVID-19. The sequenced sample was PBMCs or T cells enriched from blood (not recorded which). The CDR3 bases are TGCGCCAGCACCCTCGCAGGGGGCACTGAAGCTTTCTTT. This codes for CASTLAGGTEAFF.